The present entry profiles one TCR beta chain with its context. Its antigen remains unknown. TCRdb's table, derived via immunoSEQ multiplex PCR, lists solely in-frame clones and lacks some. The repertoire has about 94,000 clones, 88% of them found once; the top ten carry 12%. These data are taken from a study of T cell responses to AZD1222 COVID-19 vaccine. Study findings and constraints: Baseline seropositives among AZD1222 recipients totaled only 5 to 7.

Timing groups of about 4 and about 12 weeks for second doses were pooled. The receptor's source is an adult who received the AZD1222 COVID-19 vaccine. The specimen was peripheral blood, collected 28 days after the second AZD1222 dose.

The CDR3 sequence is CASRVPGLNTEAFF. As DNA, the CDR3 is TGTGCCAGCAGGGTCCCGGGACTAAACACTGAAGCTTTCTTT. The V gene is TRBV28, the J gene TRBJ1-1; TRBD1 is a possible D gene (5 bases). Trimming left V 6 bases short and J 2 bases short, with 13 bases between. The CDR3 is 14 residues long. CDR1 MDHEN and CDR2 SYDVKM come from the germline V gene.